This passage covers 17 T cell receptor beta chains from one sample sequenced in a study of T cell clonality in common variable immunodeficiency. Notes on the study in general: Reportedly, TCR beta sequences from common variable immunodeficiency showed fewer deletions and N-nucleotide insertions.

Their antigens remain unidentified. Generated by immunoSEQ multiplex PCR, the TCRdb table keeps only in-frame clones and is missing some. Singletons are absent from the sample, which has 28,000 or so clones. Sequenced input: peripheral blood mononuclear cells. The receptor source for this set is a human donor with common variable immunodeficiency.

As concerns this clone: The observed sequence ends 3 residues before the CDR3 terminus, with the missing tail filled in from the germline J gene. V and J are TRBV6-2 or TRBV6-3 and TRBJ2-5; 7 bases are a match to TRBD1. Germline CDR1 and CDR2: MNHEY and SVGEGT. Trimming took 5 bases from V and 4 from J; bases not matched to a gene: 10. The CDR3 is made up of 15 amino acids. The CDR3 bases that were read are TGTGCCAGCAGTAACACAGGGGTTCGAGGAGAGACC. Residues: CASSNTGVRGET. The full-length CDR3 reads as CASSNTGVRGETQYF.

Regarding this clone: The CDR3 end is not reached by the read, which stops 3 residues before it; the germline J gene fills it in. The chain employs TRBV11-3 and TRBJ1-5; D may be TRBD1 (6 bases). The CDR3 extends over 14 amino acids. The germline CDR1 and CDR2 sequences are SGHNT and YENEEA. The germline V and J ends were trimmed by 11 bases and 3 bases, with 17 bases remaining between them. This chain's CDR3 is CACPSQGFNQPQHF. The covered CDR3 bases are TGTGCCTGCCCGTCGCAGGGGTTCAATCAGCCC.

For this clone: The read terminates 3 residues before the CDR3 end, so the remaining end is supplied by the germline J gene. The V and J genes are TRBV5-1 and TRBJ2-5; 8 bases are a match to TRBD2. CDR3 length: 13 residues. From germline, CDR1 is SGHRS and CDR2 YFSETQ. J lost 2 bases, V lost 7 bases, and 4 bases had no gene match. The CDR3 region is CASRGGDQETQYF. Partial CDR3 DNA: TGCGCCAGCCGGGGGGGCGATCAAGAGACC.

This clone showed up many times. This CDR3 reads CSVIPDRVRVTDTQYF. The CDR3 bases that were read are TGCAGCGTGATACCGGACAGGGTCAGGGTAACAGATACG. The rearrangement links TRBV29-1 to TRBJ2-3; 8 bases are shared with TRBD1. The read stops 3 residues short of the end of the CDR3; the missing end is completed from the germline J gene. Germline-derived CDR1 and CDR2 are SQVTM and ANQGSEA. This CDR3 region has 16 residues. V shed 6 bases, J shed 3 bases, and the junction held 14 bases outside the gene matches.

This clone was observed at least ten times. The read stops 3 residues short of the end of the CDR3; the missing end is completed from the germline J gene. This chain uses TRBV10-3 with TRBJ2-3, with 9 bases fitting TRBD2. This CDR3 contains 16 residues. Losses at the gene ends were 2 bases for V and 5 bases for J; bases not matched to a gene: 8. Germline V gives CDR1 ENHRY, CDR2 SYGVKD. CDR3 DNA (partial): TGTGCCATCAGTGAGGGGGCGGGGGGGCGTGGAGATACG. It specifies CAISEGAGGRGDT. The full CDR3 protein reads CAISEGAGGRGDTQYF.

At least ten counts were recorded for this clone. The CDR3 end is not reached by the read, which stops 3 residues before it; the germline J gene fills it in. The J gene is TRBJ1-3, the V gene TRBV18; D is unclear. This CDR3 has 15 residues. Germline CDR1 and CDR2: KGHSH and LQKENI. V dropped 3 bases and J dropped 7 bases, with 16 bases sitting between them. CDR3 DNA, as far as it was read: TGTGCCAGCTCACCCAACGATGCCCCCCGGAACACC. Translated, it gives CASSPNDAPRNT. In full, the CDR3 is CASSPNDAPRNTIYF.

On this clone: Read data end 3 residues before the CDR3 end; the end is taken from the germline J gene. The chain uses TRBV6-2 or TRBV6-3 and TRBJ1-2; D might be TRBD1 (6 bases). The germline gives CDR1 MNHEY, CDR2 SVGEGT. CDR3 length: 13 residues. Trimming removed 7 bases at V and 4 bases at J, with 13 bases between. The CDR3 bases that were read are TGTGCCAGCAAGCCAACAGGGCCCTATGGC. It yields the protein CASKPTGPYG. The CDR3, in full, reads CASKPTGPYGYTF.

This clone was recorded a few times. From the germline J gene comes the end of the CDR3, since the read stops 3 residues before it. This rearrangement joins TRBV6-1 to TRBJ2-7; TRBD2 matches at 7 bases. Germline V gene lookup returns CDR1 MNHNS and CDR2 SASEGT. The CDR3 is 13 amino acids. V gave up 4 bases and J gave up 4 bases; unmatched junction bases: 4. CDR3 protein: CASSGERGYEQYF. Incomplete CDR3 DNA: TGTGCCAGCAGTGGGGAGCGGGGATACGAG.

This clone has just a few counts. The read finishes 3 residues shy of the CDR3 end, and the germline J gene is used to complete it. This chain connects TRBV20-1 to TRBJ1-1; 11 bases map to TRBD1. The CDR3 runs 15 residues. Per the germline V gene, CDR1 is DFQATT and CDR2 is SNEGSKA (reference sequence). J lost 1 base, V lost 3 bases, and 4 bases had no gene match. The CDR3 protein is CSARGTGGGNTEAFF. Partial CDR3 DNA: TGCAGTGCTAGGGGGACAGGGGGGGGGAACACTGAA.

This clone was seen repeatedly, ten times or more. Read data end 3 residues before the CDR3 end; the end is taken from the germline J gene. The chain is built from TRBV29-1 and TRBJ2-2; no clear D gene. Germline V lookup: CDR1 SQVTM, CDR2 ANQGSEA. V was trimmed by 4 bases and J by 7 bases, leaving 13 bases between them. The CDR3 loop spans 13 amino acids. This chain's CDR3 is CSVVLQSFGELFF. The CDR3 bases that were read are TGCAGCGTTGTTCTCCAGTCCTTCGGGGAG.

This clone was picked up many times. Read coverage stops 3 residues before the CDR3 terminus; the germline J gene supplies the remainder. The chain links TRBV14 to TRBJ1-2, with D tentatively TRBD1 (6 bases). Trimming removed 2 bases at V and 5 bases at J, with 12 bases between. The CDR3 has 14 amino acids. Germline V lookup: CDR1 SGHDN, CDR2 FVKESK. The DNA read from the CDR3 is TGTGCCAGCAGCCAACGGGCAGGGGAGTATGGC. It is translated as CASSQRAGEYG. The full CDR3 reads CASSQRAGEYGYTF.

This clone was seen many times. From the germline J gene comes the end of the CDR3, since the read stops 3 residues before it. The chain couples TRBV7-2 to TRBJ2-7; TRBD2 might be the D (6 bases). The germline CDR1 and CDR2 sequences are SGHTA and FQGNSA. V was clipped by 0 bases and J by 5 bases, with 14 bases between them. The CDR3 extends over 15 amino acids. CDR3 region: CASSLARQRVNEQYF. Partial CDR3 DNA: TGTGCCAGCAGCTTAGCGAGGCAGCGGGTGAACGAG. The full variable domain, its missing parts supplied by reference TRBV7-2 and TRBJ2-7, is GAGVSQSPSNKVTEKGKDVELRCDPISGHTALYWYRQSLGQGLEFLIYFQGNSAPDKSGLPSDRFSAERTGGSVSTLTIQRTQQEDSAVYLCASSLARQRVNEQYFGPGTRLTVT.

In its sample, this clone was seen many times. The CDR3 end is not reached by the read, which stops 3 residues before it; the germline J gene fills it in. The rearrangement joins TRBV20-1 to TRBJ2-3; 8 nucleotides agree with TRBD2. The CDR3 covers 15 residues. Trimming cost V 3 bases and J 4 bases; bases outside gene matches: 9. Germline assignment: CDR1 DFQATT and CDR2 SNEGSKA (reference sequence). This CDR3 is CSASTQRGRPDTQYF. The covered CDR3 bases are TGCAGTGCTAGCACCCAGCGGGGGCGTCCAGATACG.

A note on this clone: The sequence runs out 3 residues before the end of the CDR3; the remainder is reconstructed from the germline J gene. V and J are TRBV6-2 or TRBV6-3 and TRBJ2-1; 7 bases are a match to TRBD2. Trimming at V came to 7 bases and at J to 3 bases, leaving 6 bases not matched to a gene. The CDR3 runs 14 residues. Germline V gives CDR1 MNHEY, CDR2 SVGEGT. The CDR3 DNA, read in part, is TGTGCCAGCATGTCACTAGCGAACTACAATGAG. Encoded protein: CASMSLANYNE. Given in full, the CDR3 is CASMSLANYNEQFF.

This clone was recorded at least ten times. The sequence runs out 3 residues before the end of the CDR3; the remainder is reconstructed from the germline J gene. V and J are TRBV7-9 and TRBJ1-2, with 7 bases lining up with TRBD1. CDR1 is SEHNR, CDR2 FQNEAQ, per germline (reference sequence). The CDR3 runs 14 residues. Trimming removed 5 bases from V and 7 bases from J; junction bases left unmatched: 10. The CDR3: CASSADRVGGGYTF. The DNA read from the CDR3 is TGTGCCAGCAGCGCCGACAGGGTTGGGGGTGGC.

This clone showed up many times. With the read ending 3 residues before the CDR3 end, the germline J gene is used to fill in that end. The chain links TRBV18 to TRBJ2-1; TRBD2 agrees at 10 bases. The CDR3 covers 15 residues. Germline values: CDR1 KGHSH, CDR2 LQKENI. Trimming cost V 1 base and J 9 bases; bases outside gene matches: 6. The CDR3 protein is CASSPLGSGGGEQFF. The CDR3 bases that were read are TGTGCCAGCTCACCACTTGGAAGCGGGGGGGGTGAG.

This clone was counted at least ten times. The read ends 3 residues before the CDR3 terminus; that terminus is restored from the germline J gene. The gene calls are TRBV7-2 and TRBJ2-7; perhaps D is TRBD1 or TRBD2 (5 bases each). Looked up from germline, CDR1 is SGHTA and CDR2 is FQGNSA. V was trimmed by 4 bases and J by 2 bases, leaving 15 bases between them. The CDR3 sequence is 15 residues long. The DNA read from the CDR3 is TGTGCCAGCAGCTCCCCGGCCGAGGGGACCTACGAG. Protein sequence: CASSSPAEGTYE. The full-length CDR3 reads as CASSSPAEGTYEQYF.